These 28 T cell receptor beta chains were sequenced from one sample in a study of tumor and adjacent non-tumor tissue in lung cancer. The library came from three nested PCR rounds adapted from ARM-PCR protocols. One entry per CDR3 protein, called by TCRdb with MiXCR from the multiplex PCR reads. The data show more than 85,000 distinct CDR3 sequences, with around 65% seen just once and approximately 15% held by the top ten. The template was RNA from unsorted bulk tissue. Sequenced input: lung tumor tissue. The receptors here all came from a man between 65 and 80 years old with non-small cell lung cancer.

For this clonotype: A read error is possible here, since a much larger clone lies one base away. CDR3 sequence: CGAEAVRFETQYF. Written as DNA, the CDR3 is TGCGGTGCTGAAGCGGTCCGGTTTGAGACCCAGTACTTC. J is TRBJ2-5 and V is TRBV20-1, with TRBD2 as a possible D gene (5 bases). CDR3 length: 13 residues. CDR1 is DFQATT, CDR2 SNEGSKA, per germline (reference sequence).

With respect to this clonotype: One end of the junction varies from germline; a read error may be responsible. The chain has TRBV11-2 and TRBJ1-2; no reliable D call. Germline values: CDR1 SGHAT, CDR2 FQNNGV. The CDR3 has 15 residues. The CDR3 protein is CDSSPTGTLGYGYTF. CDR3 in DNA: TGTGACAGCAGTCCCACTGGAACCTTAGGGTATGGCTACACCTTC.

For this clonotype: Given a much more abundant clone one base away, this may be a read error. The chain has TRBV4-2 and TRBJ2-1, with 10 bases fitting TRBD2. There are 16 residues in the CDR3. CDR1 LGHNA and CDR2 YNFKEQ come from the germline V gene. CDR3 sequence: CASSQRTSGGGPEQLF. The CDR3 bases are TGTGCCAGCAGCCAAAGGACTAGCGGAGGGGGGCCTGAGCAGCTCTTC.

Many counts were recorded for this clonotype. The chain couples TRBV6-5 to TRBJ2-1; either TRBD1 or TRBD2 may fit D (5 bases each). The CDR3 consists of 14 residues. The germline V and J ends were trimmed by 2 bases and 8 bases, with 13 bases remaining between them. CDR1 is MNHEY and CDR2 is SVGAGI in the germline V gene. For the CDR3, the DNA is TGTGCCAGCAGTTACGGAGGATCCAGGGATGAGCAGTTCTTC. Translated, it gives CASSYGGSRDEQFF.

As to this clonotype: This CDR3 fails to terminate in the conserved phenylalanine or tryptophan, so it likely reflects a read error. The chain recombines TRBV30 with TRBJ1-2; 8 bases line up with TRBD1. CDR3 length: 15 amino acids. Germline V gives CDR1 GTSNPN, CDR2 SVGIG (reference sequence). After removal of 2 bases from V and 4 bases from J, the junction contained 9 bases not matched to a gene. CDR3 loop: CAWSRPGGGGYGYTL. The DNA for the CDR3 is TGTGCCTGGAGTCGACCAGGGGGCGGCGGCTATGGCTACACCCTG.

The chain couples TRBV6-6 to TRBJ1-1; TRBD1 aligns across 11 bases. This CDR3 region has 17 residues. From germline, CDR1 is MNHNY and CDR2 SVGAGI (reference sequence). Trimming removed 6 bases from V and 9 bases from J; junction bases left unmatched: 18. Here the CDR3 reads CASSTPRTGGAGSKAFF. DNA for the CDR3: TGTGCCAGCAGCACCCCCCGGACAGGGGGCGCGGGTAGTAAAGCTTTCTTT.

Note on this clonotype: The junction departs from germline at one end; a sequencing error may be responsible. V gene TRBV5-6 combines with J gene TRBJ1-4; 8 bases map to TRBD1. The germline V gene has CDR1 SGHDT and CDR2 YYEEEE. This CDR3 is built from 15 residues. The CDR3 loop reads CASGPIRQGTEKLFF. In nucleotides, the CDR3 is TGCGCCAGCGGCCCGATCCGACAGGGGACGGAAAAACTGTTTTTT. The variable domain in full, with the rest retrieved from reference TRBV5-6 and TRBJ1-4, is DAGVTQSPTHLIKTRGQQVTLRCSPKSGHDTVSWYQQALGQGPQFIFQYYEEEERQRGNFPDRFSGHQFPNYSSELNVNALLLGDSALYLCASGPIRQGTEKLFFGSGTQLSVL.

About this clonotype: The junction departs from germline at one end; a sequencing error may be responsible. The rearrangement uses TRBV12-3 or TRBV12-4 and TRBJ2-1, with unresolved D. There are 15 residues in the CDR3. CDR3 region: CASSFGRRVYYEQFF. CDR3 DNA sequence: TGTGCCAGCAGTTTCGGGCGGCGCGTCTACTATGAGCAGTTCTTC.

This clonotype was counted at least ten times. The chain is built from TRBV29-1 and TRBJ2-3; 7 bases are shared with TRBD2. Germline V lookup: CDR1 SQVTM, CDR2 ANQGSEA. V lost 4 bases, J lost 5 bases, and 6 bases stayed unmatched. The CDR3 length is 13 residues. The CDR3, as DNA: TGCAGCGTTGGGGCGGGGGAGCGAGATACGCAGTATTTT. The encoded protein is CSVGAGERDTQYF.

Comment on this clonotype: Since a much larger clone is just one base distant, this may be a read error. This CDR3 reads CASSQGLVNAEAFF. The CDR3 DNA reads TGCGCCAGCAGCCAAGGACTCGTGAACGCTGAAGCTTTCTTT. The V call is TRBV4-1, the J call TRBJ1-1; no definite D call. This CDR3 has 14 residues. Germline lookup yields CDR1 MGHRA and CDR2 YSYEKL.

This chain uses TRBV28 with TRBJ1-5; D is undetermined. V was clipped by 3 bases and J by 6 bases, with 18 bases between them. The germline V gene encodes CDR1 MDHEN and CDR2 SYDVKM. The CDR3 runs to 16 residues. The chain's CDR3 is CASSLGYTNGRQPQHF. The CDR3 DNA reads as TGTGCCAGCAGTTTGGGATACACCAACGGACGTCAGCCCCAGCATTTT.

To note about this clonotype: The junction and the germline gene differ at one end; a read error may be behind it. The rearrangement joins TRBV4-1 to TRBJ2-3; possibly TRBD2 for D (5 bases). CDR1 is MGHRA and CDR2 is YSYEKL in the germline V gene. CDR3 length: 14 residues. The DNA for the CDR3 is TGCGCCAGCAGCCAAGGCCTAGGGAGAGATACGCAGTACTTT. It specifies CASSQGLGRDTQYF.

This rearrangement joins TRBV6-5 to TRBJ1-4; possibly TRBD1 for D (5 bases). The CDR3 sequence is 14 residues long. The germline V and J ends were trimmed by 7 bases and 9 bases, with 18 bases remaining between them. Germline V lookup: CDR1 MNHEY, CDR2 SVGAGI. The chain's CDR3 is CASNRGAGSKKLFF. CDR3 nucleotide sequence: TGTGCCAGCAACAGAGGGGCAGGGAGCAAAAAACTGTTTTTT.

This clonotype was seen only a few times. The rearrangement joins TRBV7-8 to TRBJ1-2; D might be TRBD1 (6 bases). V shed 2 bases and J shed 7 bases, with 11 bases lying between them. CDR1 SGHVS and CDR2 FQNEAQ come from the germline V gene. CDR3 length: 13 residues. CDR3: CASSLTGGVGYTF. CDR3 sequence (DNA): TGTGCCAGCAGCTTAACGGGGGGCGTTGGCTACACCTTC.

The V gene is TRBV2, the J gene TRBJ2-5; 11 bases align to TRBD2. This CDR3 contains 14 residues. The V and J ends lost 6 bases and 1 base, in that order; junction bases with no gene match: 1. The germline V gene has CDR1 SNHLY and CDR2 FYNNEI. Here the CDR3 DNA reads TGTGCCAGCAGGGGGACTAGCGGCCAAGAGACCCAGTACTTC. It yields the protein CASRGTSGQETQYF. Full variable domain (rest looked up from reference TRBV2 and TRBJ2-5): EPEVTQTPSHQVTQMGQEVILRCVPISNHLYFYWYRQILGQKVEFLVSFYNNEISEKSEIFDDQFSVERPDGSNFTLKIRSTKLEDSAMYFCASRGTSGQETQYFGPGTRLLVL.

This clonotype was found many times. This chain joins TRBV12-3 or TRBV12-4 and TRBJ2-3, with 10 positions matching TRBD2. Losses at the gene ends were 1 base for V and 4 bases for J; bases not matched to a gene: 2. This CDR3 comprises 15 residues. The CDR3 nucleotides are TGTGCCAGCAGTTTAGGAGCGGGAGGGCCAGATACGCAGTATTTT. Translation: CASSLGAGGPDTQYF.

This clonotype was detected ten times or more. The rearrangement joins TRBV6-5 to TRBJ1-5; no clear D. V lost 6 bases, J lost 2 bases, and 14 bases lay in between. Per the germline V gene, CDR1 is MNHEY and CDR2 is SVGAGI. CDR3 length: 15 residues. The CDR3 loop reads CASRNEAGGNQPQHF. In nucleotides, the CDR3 is TGTGCCAGCAGGAACGAGGCTGGCGGCAATCAGCCCCAGCATTTT.

The chain joins TRBV29-1 to TRBJ1-2; D gene uncertain. The CDR3 spans 14 residues. The V gene's germline CDR1 is SQVTM and CDR2 ANQGSEA. Trimming removed 4 bases from V and 4 bases from J, with 16 bases in between. This CDR3 is CSVVPLQASYGYTF. CDR3 sequence (DNA): TGCAGCGTTGTGCCCCTCCAGGCTAGCTATGGCTACACCTTC.

This clonotype has a handful of counts. The junction does not match germline at one end; this may be a read error. The V call is TRBV6-1, the J call TRBJ2-5; D tentatively reads TRBD1 or TRBD2 (6 bases each). The germline V gene has CDR1 MNHNS and CDR2 SASEGT. The CDR3 covers 14 residues. The CDR3 nucleotides are TGTGCCAGCAGACATGAGGGGGGTGGAGAGACCCAGCACTTC. Amino acid sequence: CASRHEGGGETQHF.

Comment on this clonotype: Because it lacks the conserved phenylalanine or tryptophan at the end, this CDR3 is likely a read error. This rearrangement joins TRBV28 to TRBJ2-3; 13 bases match TRBD2. With V trimmed by 6 bases and J by 1 base, 7 bases remained unmatched. The CDR3 covers 17 residues. The V gene's germline CDR1 is MDHEN and CDR2 SYDVKM. The CDR3 bases are TGTGCCAGCAGAGTACTAGCGGGGGGGCCCGGCACAGATACGCAGTATTCT. Its protein product is CASRVLAGGPGTDTQYS.

This clonotype was found a few times. A much bigger clone sits one base away, suggesting this may be a read error. The chain has TRBV7-9 and TRBJ2-5; unclear D gene. Germline V CDR1 and CDR2: SEHNR, FQNEAQ (reference sequence). CDR3 length equals 12 residues. The V end was cut by 2 bases, the J end by 5 bases, with 6 bases between. The CDR3 DNA follows: TGTGCCAGCAGCTTATGTAGCGAGACCCAGTACTTC. Amino acids: CASSLCSETQYF. Complete variable domain (other parts from reference TRBV7-9 and TRBJ2-5): DTGVSQNPRHKITKRGQNVTFRCDPISEHNRLYWYRQTLGQGPEFLTYFQNEAQLEKSRLLSDRFSAERPKGSFSTLEIQRTEQGDSAMYLCASSLCSETQYFGPGTRLLVL.

This clonotype appeared many times. This chain joins TRBV6-6 and TRBJ1-3; maybe TRBD1 (5 bases). CDR1 MNHNY and CDR2 SVGAGI come from the germline V gene (reference sequence). This CDR3 comprises 14 residues. V was clipped by 8 bases and J by 0 bases, with 11 bases between them. Here the CDR3 reads CASFGTGSGNTIYF. The CDR3 bases are TGTGCCAGCTTTGGGACCGGCTCTGGAAACACCATATATTTT.

On this clonotype itself: The junction departs from germline at one end; a sequencing error may be responsible. The chain carries TRBV27 and TRBJ1-6, with D tentatively TRBD1 (5 bases). CDR1 is MNHEY and CDR2 is SMNVEV in the germline V gene (reference sequence). The CDR3 is made up of 16 amino acids. The CDR3 region is CVSSSPPGDVRSPLHF. The CDR3 DNA is TGTGTCAGCAGTTCCCCTCCGGGGGACGTACGTTCACCCCTCCACTTT.

With regard to this clonotype: One end of the junction does not line up with germline, which may come from a read error. V is TRBV4-2 and J is TRBJ2-7; D gene uncertain. CDR3 size: 13 residues. Per germline, CDR1 LGHNA and CDR2 YNFKEQ. CDR3 DNA sequence: TGTGCCAGCAGCCAAGATCACTCCCACGAGCAGTACTTC. It translates to CASSQDHSHEQYF.

The chain combines TRBV6-1 with TRBJ2-4; 12 nucleotides align to TRBD2. Trimming cost V 3 bases and J 1 base; bases outside gene matches: 10. CDR1 and CDR2 from the germline V gene are MNHNS and SASEGT. The CDR3 contains 19 residues. The CDR3 DNA reads as TGTGCCAGCAGTGAGCCCCTAGCGGGGGGGTCACGGGCCAAAAACATTCAGTACTTC. This translates into CASSEPLAGGSRAKNIQYF.

Concerning this clonotype: This likely comes from a read error, as the CDR3 has no conserved phenylalanine or tryptophan at its end. The rearrangement joins TRBV11-2 to TRBJ2-7; unclear D gene. Germline V lookup: CDR1 SGHAT, CDR2 FQNNGV. The CDR3 is 12 amino acids. The CDR3 region has the DNA TGCGCCAGCACTTCACCCCCACGCGAGCAGTACTCC. Its protein is CASTSPPREQYS.

Comments on this clonotype: At one end the junction does not follow the germline gene, possibly because of a read error. This chain uses TRBV6-1 with TRBJ2-6, with D perhaps matching TRBD1 (5 bases). Germline-derived CDR1 and CDR2 are MNHNS and SASEGT. The CDR3 consists of 16 residues. The CDR3 DNA follows: TGTGCCAGCAGTACCGAGGATAGCTCTGGGGCCAACATCCTGACTTTC. It translates to CASSTEDSSGANILTF.

This clonotype was recorded many times. The chain carries TRBV28 and TRBJ2-3, with TRBD2 matching over 10 bases. The germline CDR1 and CDR2 sequences are MDHEN and SYDVKM. The J segment lost 2 bases and the V segment lost 2 bases, leaving 10 bases of the junction unmatched. The CDR3 runs 18 residues. CDR3 bases: TGTGCCAGCAGTTTAAGAGGTTGGCTAGCGGGAGACACAGATACGCAGTATTTT. Translated: CASSLRGWLAGDTDTQYF.